This T cell receptor (beta chain) was recovered during a study of beta chain features in type 1 diabetes listed by TCRdb under 2018. With respect to the entire study: Patients and healthy donors did not differ in mean age, gender distribution, total cell number or subset yield. Regulatory and stem cell-like memory subsets were obtained from only 8 patients and about 8 healthy donors, while naive and central memory subsets were obtained from all 30 or so donors. The study compared the TCRB repertoires of sorted circulating CD4+ T cell subsets in recently diagnosed type 1 diabetes patients with those in matched healthy donors. Across all samples, 90 million to 130 million sorted cells were examined, and cell number per subset correlated strongly with RNA yield. General study outcomes and caveats: Only small numbers of individuals were included in the HLA sub-analyses, which left unresolved whether HLA type had any influence on TCRB rearrangement. A moderate but significant shortening of TCRB CDR3 length was observed in type 1 diabetes patients in all four CD4+ subsets. PCR may preferentially amplify shorter templates, but because patient and control samples were amplified and corrected together, any resulting skew would affect both groups equally. Because cDNA was sequenced instead of genomic DNA, activated cells with high expression could be over-represented, although the groups did not differ in activation or CD3 levels. At VDJ recombination sites, type 1 diabetes patients had fewer insertions and more deleted nucleotides, which implies abnormalities in thymic rearrangement. The naive, central memory and regulatory TCRB repertoires appeared to resemble one another more closely among patients than among healthy donors.

Comments on this clone: Its binding antigen is unknown. Base qualities are missing; no much larger clone stands one base away.

V sheds 4 bases and J sheds 11 bases, leaving 14 bases between their ends. The germline V gene gives CDR1 as KGHSH and CDR2 as LQKENI. From the cysteine up to the phenylalanine, the CDR3 has a length of 12 residues. Solely the CDR3 DNA is kept, with 36 bases framed from the first base. Each donor gave one peripheral blood draw, about 110 mL on average, collected into heparinised tubes. Naive, central memory, regulatory and stem cell-like memory CD4+ T cells were sorted on a BD FACSAria II using a panel including CD45RO, CCR7, CD25, CD127, CD95 and CD27. All sorted populations exceeded 95% purity. Right away, PBMCs were isolated by Lymphoprep density gradient centrifugation and were stained directly, with no culture step. So that batch effects would be minimized, each experiment stained and sorted samples in pairs, pairing one healthy donor with one patient. The entire amount of isolated RNA was reverse transcribed using the High Capacity cDNA Reverse Transcription Kit, so the sequenced TCRB transcripts were expressed ones. Deep immunoSEQ sequencing was performed on naive, central memory and regulatory T cell samples, with an average of roughly 4 million total reads per sample. Sorted cells were lysed in RLT buffer, and RNA was extracted using DNase-treated RNeasy Micro or Mini kits according to cell number. Each cell subset was processed on its own to prevent cross-contamination, while patient and healthy donor samples were processed together. The immunoSEQ multiplex PCR was used to amplify TCRB sequences from cDNA, yielding 87-bp fragments that span the CDR3 region. The amplicons were sequenced using the Illumina HiSeq platform. The authors processed their data as follows. Synthetic template baselines were used to correct PCR bias computationally, reads within Hamming distance 2 were collapsed, and singletons that could not be merged were discarded. Reads were aligned against IMGT so that V, D and J genes, CDR3 length and insertions or deletions at six rearrangement sites could be assigned. Within each subset, clonotype counts were normalized to sorted cell number, after which true diversity and Gini coefficients were computed with the tcR R package. Repertoire sharing was quantified using the overlap coefficient calculated on TCRB nucleotide sequences. As a proxy for the pre-selection repertoire, out-of-frame TCRB sequences from naive cells were analyzed. TCRdb provides this immuneACCESS table in a form limited to in-frame rearrangements. Some clones are lacking; in checked studies, under half of them reflect an unresolved V gene, and why the rest are absent is not known. V, J and clone size reflect that table, while D and trimming were determined from the DNA. The sample table shows 400,000 to 550,000 clones, and around 10% are seen once. The ten largest account for about 0.042% of the sample.

The chain was built from TRBV18 and TRBJ1-1; the D gene assignment is ambiguous. This clonotype was sampled from a woman between 18 and 29 years old in good health. The sequencing sample was made of naive CD4+ T cells from blood. The cell subset or site label on this specimen signifies: true naive CD4+ T cells. The CDR3 has the sequence CASSQPLLPAFF. DNA sequence: TGTGCCAGCTCACAGCCCCTTCTTCCGGCTTTCTTT.